The next 32 T cell receptor beta chains were all read from a single sample in a study of CD8 T cells in Susac syndrome. The RNA input was about 0.45 to 1 ug, and it was reverse transcribed with random hexamers. TCRdb redid the calling of the immunoSEQ multiplex PCR reads with MiXCR, one entry per CDR3 protein. The sample has around 200,000 distinct CDR3 sequences; roughly 94% are singletons. Sequencing was performed on CD4+ T cells from PBMCs. These receptors all come from a human donor in good health.

The chain is built from TRBV18 and TRBJ1-2, with D perhaps matching TRBD1 (5 bases). V lost 2 bases to trimming and J lost 6 bases, with 16 bases between them. This CDR3 region has 15 residues. Germline V gives CDR1 KGHSH, CDR2 LQKENI. The CDR3 region is CASSPGTRIRNGYTF. In DNA form, the CDR3 reads TGTGCCAGCTCACCAGGGACGCGTATAAGGAATGGCTACACCTTC.

The rearrangement uses TRBV6-6 and TRBJ2-7; no firm D call. The V gene's germline CDR1 is MNHNY and CDR2 SVGAGI (reference sequence). V was clipped by 2 bases and J by 4 bases, with 12 bases between them. CDR3 length: 14 residues. Here the CDR3 reads CASSYIGVLYEQYV. CDR3 DNA sequence: TGTGCCAGCAGTTACATTGGGGTACTATACGAGCAGTACGTC.

The chain employs TRBV2 and TRBJ2-5; D perhaps matches TRBD1 (6 bases). The CDR3 consists of 16 residues. Germline V gene lookup returns CDR1 SNHLY and CDR2 FYNNEI. Trimming took off 7 bases at V and 1 base at J, with 19 bases between the two ends. For the CDR3, the DNA is TGTGCCAGCACCCTCACCAGGGGCCAAATCCAAGAGACCCAGTACTTC. Translated, it gives CASTLTRGQIQETQYF.

The J gene is TRBJ1-3, the V gene TRBV2; D not certain. Germline V lookup: CDR1 SNHLY, CDR2 FYNNEI. This CDR3 is 13 amino acids long. V lost 8 bases to trimming and J lost 3 bases, with 11 bases between them. The CDR3 DNA follows: TGTGCCAGCCGTCGACGGATTGGAAACACCATATATTTT. It translates to CASRRRIGNTIYF.

The J gene is TRBJ1-1, the V gene TRBV29-1; perhaps TRBD1 as D (5 bases). Looked up from germline, CDR1 is SQVTM and CDR2 is ANQGSEA. The CDR3 runs to 14 residues. V gave up 5 bases and J gave up 3 bases, with 16 bases separating them. In nucleotides, the CDR3 is TGCAGCGTTCTTGGCCAGGGTGGTTACACTGAAGCTTTCTTT. Translation: CSVLGQGGYTEAFF.

This chain connects TRBV5-1 to TRBJ2-7; D not resolved. With 0 bases removed from V and 5 bases from J, the gap between germline ends came to 9 bases. The CDR3 covers 13 residues. CDR1 SGHRS and CDR2 YFSETQ come from the germline V gene. CDR3 coding DNA: TGCGCCAGCAGCTTGGCGGCCGTCCACGAGCAGTACTTC. Translation: CASSLAAVHEQYF.

This clonotype was seen just once. The chain carries TRBV27 and TRBJ2-1; D is unresolved. The germline V gene encodes CDR1 MNHEY and CDR2 SMNVEV (reference sequence). The CDR3 is made up of 12 amino acids. The ends were cut back, 3 bases at V and 12 bases at J, with 12 bases in the middle. DNA of the CDR3: TGTGCCAGCAGTTTTAACGGGTTTGGGCAGTTCTTC. This translates into CASSFNGFGQFF.

This chain joins TRBV29-1 and TRBJ2-7; D possibly uses TRBD1 or TRBD2 (5 bases each). Germline CDR1 is SQVTM and CDR2 is ANQGSEA. This CDR3 is 12 amino acids long. V lost 5 bases and J lost 5, with 13 bases in between. Here the CDR3 DNA reads TGCAGCGTTAACCCAGGGAGCGACGAGCAGTACTTC. It encodes CSVNPGSDEQYF.

The chain recombines TRBV24-1 with TRBJ2-7; a weak D match, TRBD1 (6 bases). The germline V and J ends were trimmed by 6 bases and 1 base, with 12 bases remaining between them. This CDR3 contains 14 residues. CDR1 is KGHDR and CDR2 is SFDVKD in the germline V gene. CDR3: CATSQPGESYEQYF. The DNA for the CDR3 is TGTGCCACCAGTCAGCCAGGGGAATCCTACGAGCAGTACTTC.

V gene TRBV20-1 combines with J gene TRBJ1-5; no clear D. V gave up 6 bases and J gave up 5 bases, with 17 bases separating them. Per the germline V gene, CDR1 is DFQATT and CDR2 is SNEGSKA (reference sequence). This CDR3 contains 14 residues. The chain's CDR3 is CSARPLDRDQPQHF. In DNA, the CDR3 is TGCAGTGCGAGACCTTTGGACCGTGATCAGCCCCAGCATTTT.

In its sample, this clonotype was seen once. The chain combines TRBV7-9 with TRBJ2-3, with TRBD2 matching 8 bases. The CDR3 totals 14 residues. Germline trimming cut 5 bases from V and 3 bases from J; bases unmatched to any gene: 4. Germline CDR1 reads SEHNR; CDR2 reads FQNEAQ (reference sequence). The DNA of the CDR3 is TGTGCCAGCAGCCAGATAGCGGGGACAGATACGCAGTATTTT. Translating gives CASSQIAGTDTQYF.

V and J are TRBV20-1 and TRBJ2-6; D is undetermined. The CDR3 runs to 15 residues. Trimming removed 4 bases at V and 0 bases at J, with 10 bases between. Germline CDR1 DFQATT, CDR2 SNEGSKA (reference sequence). In DNA form, the CDR3 reads TGCAGTGCTATTAGAAGGAGCTCTGGGGCCAACGTCCTGACTTTC. Encoded protein: CSAIRRSSGANVLTF.

V and J are TRBV20-1 and TRBJ1-2; TRBD1 aligns across 8 bases. Germline CDR1 DFQATT, CDR2 SNEGSKA (reference sequence). With V trimmed by 4 bases and J by 5 bases, 6 bases remained unmatched. The CDR3 totals 13 residues. In nucleotides, the CDR3 is TGCAGTGCTACCGAAGGACAGGGATATGGCTACACCTTC. Translated, it gives CSATEGQGYGYTF.

This clonotype was recorded once. This chain connects TRBV29-1 to TRBJ2-3; D tentatively fits TRBD1 or TRBD2 (5 bases each). Deletions cut 5 bases from V and 9 bases from J, with 12 bases between. Germline values: CDR1 SQVTM, CDR2 ANQGSEA. The CDR3 is 11 residues long. As DNA, the CDR3 is TGCAGCGTTCTCCGGGACCAGACGCAGTATTTT. It yields the protein CSVLRDQTQYF.

The V and J genes are TRBV20-1 and TRBJ2-1; maybe TRBD2 (5 bases). Germline assignment: CDR1 DFQATT and CDR2 SNEGSKA (reference sequence). This CDR3 is 11 amino acids long. V lost 3 bases and J 9 bases, leaving 9 bases between the germline ends. The CDR3 DNA follows: TGCAGTGCTAGGAGGGCGACTGAGCAGTTCTTC. Encoded protein: CSARRATEQFF.

The chain links TRBV5-1 to TRBJ2-5; possibly TRBD1 for D (6 bases). This CDR3 region has 12 residues. Looked up from germline, CDR1 is SGHRS and CDR2 is YFSETQ. Trimming shortened V by 5 bases and J by 2 bases, and 7 bases separated the two germline ends. The CDR3: CASSRGQETQYF. The CDR3 DNA follows: TGCGCCAGCAGTAGGGGGCAAGAGACCCAGTACTTC.

The chain joins TRBV5-1 to TRBJ2-7; possibly TRBD2 for D (5 bases). Trimming removed 2 bases at V and 6 bases at J, with 12 bases between. The CDR3 consists of 13 residues. Germline CDR1 reads SGHRS; CDR2 reads YFSETQ. The CDR3 DNA follows: TGCGCCAGCAGCTTAGAGCTTCGGGGCGAGCAGTACTTC. Translating gives CASSLELRGEQYF.

This clonotype was counted a single time. The V gene is TRBV29-1, the J gene TRBJ2-1; D perhaps matches TRBD2 (5 bases). Looked up from germline, CDR1 is SQVTM and CDR2 is ANQGSEA. The V end lost 4 bases, the J end lost 15 bases, and 16 bases lay between the germline ends. This CDR3 is 11 amino acids long. Written as DNA, the CDR3 is TGCAGCGTTGGGGTCGGGGTAGATCGGTTCTTC. This encodes CSVGVGVDRFF.

The chain uses TRBV9 and TRBJ2-2, with no clear D. The CDR3 runs 12 residues. Germline-derived CDR1 and CDR2 are SGDLS and YYNGEE. Deletions cut 4 bases from V and 6 bases from J, with 7 bases between. The CDR3 loop is CASSPQAGELFF. The CDR3 region has the DNA TGTGCCAGCAGCCCCCAGGCCGGGGAGCTGTTTTTT.

In DNA form, the CDR3 reads TGTGCCAGCTCACCACGTTGGATAAGCCCCCAAGAGACCCAGTACTTC. It yields the protein CASSPRWISPQETQYF. The chain employs TRBV18 and TRBJ2-5; D uncertain. Germline V gene sequence: CDR1 KGHSH, CDR2 LQKENI. This CDR3 comprises 16 residues. The ends were cut back, 1 base at V and 1 base at J, with 13 bases in the middle.

The chain is built from TRBV7-8 and TRBJ2-1; weak D call: TRBD2 (6 bases). V lost 5 bases, J lost 4 bases, and 12 bases lay in between. The CDR3 contains 14 residues. The V gene's germline CDR1 is SGHVS and CDR2 FQNEAQ. As DNA, the CDR3 is TGTGCCAGCAGCCCGAGACTAGGTTACAATGAGCAGTTCTTC. It yields the protein CASSPRLGYNEQFF.

The chain links TRBV7-2 to TRBJ2-1; D is uncertain. Germline V gene data show CDR1 as SGHTA and CDR2 as FQGNSA. Between the trimmed V and J ends, which lost 1 base and 7 bases, there was a span of 5 bases. The CDR3 runs 12 residues. DNA for the CDR3: TGTGCCAGCAGCTTAGACTCGAATGAGCAGTTCTTC. Translated, it gives CASSLDSNEQFF.

This chain joins TRBV12-3 or TRBV12-4 and TRBJ1-2; 10 bases agree with TRBD1. V trimming: 4 bases; J trimming: 3 bases; junction bases outside the gene matches: 5. CDR3 length equals 15 residues. CDR3: CASSWGQGRDYGYTF. The CDR3 DNA is TGTGCCAGCAGTTGGGGACAGGGGCGGGACTATGGCTACACCTTC.

The chain carries TRBV6-1 and TRBJ1-2; 9 positions agree with TRBD1. V dropped 7 bases and J dropped 3; count of bases not matched to a gene: 3. Germline-derived CDR1 and CDR2 are MNHNS and SASEGT. CDR3 length: 13 residues. The CDR3 protein is CASNRGRDYGYTF. CDR3 nucleotide sequence: TGTGCCAGCAACAGGGGGCGGGACTATGGCTACACCTTC.

This clonotype was seen just once. This chain joins TRBV15 and TRBJ1-2; D unresolved. This CDR3 has 15 residues. Germline CDR1 is LNHNV and CDR2 is YYDKDF (reference sequence). The V gene lost 0 bases and the J gene lost 4 bases, with 12 bases spanning the gap. The CDR3 DNA follows: TGTGCCACCAGCAGAGATAAGGCGGCAGCCTATGGCTACACCTTC. This gives the protein CATSRDKAAAYGYTF.

The V call is TRBV6-2 or TRBV6-3, the J call TRBJ2-1, with D tentatively TRBD2 (6 bases). Trimming cost V 10 bases and J 8 bases, with 18 bases left between them. Germline CDR1 reads MNHEY; CDR2 reads SVGEGT. The CDR3 covers 13 residues. The CDR3 coding sequence is TGTGCCATCGGGACTCCCGCCTCGCATGAGCAGTTCTTC. It yields the protein CAIGTPASHEQFF.

The gene calls are TRBV14 and TRBJ1-1; D possibly corresponds to TRBD1 (5 bases). The V end was cut by 3 bases, the J end by 1 base, with 9 bases between. The CDR3 runs to 14 residues. Germline V lookup: CDR1 SGHDN, CDR2 FVKESK. The CDR3 DNA reads as TGTGCCAGCAGCCAGGGACCCCAGAACACTGAAGCTTTCTTT. Protein sequence: CASSQGPQNTEAFF.

The V and J genes are TRBV5-1 and TRBJ1-2, with TRBD1 matching over 10 bases. In germline, CDR1 is SGHRS, CDR2 YFSETQ. Unmatched junction bases numbered 9, after V lost 6 bases and J lost 10 bases. This CDR3 is 13 amino acids long. The CDR3 sequence is CASNSGTGDNYTF. CDR3 in DNA: TGCGCCAGCAACTCCGGGACAGGGGACAACTACACCTTC.

This clonotype was seen once. J is TRBJ2-1 and V is TRBV20-1; tentatively, D is TRBD1 or TRBD2 (5 bases each). Trimming removed 5 bases at V and 6 bases at J, with 17 bases between. This CDR3 has 14 amino acids. Germline V gene lookup returns CDR1 DFQATT and CDR2 SNEGSKA (reference sequence). The CDR3 region has the DNA TGCAGTGCTCGGTCCAGTCAGGGAGTCAATGAGCAGTTCTTC. This codes for CSARSSQGVNEQFF.

This clonotype appeared once. V usage is TRBV5-1 and J usage is TRBJ2-1; the D gene is possibly TRBD1 (7 bases). The CDR3 runs to 17 residues. Trimming took 0 bases from V and 5 from J, leaving 18 bases between them. CDR1 and CDR2 from the germline V gene are SGHRS and YFSETQ. The CDR3 sequence is CASSLARGAREHNEQFF. The CDR3 region has the DNA TGCGCCAGCAGCTTGGCCAGGGGGGCCCGGGAGCACAATGAGCAGTTCTTC.

The rearrangement links TRBV18 to TRBJ1-5, with unresolved D. V was clipped by 2 bases and J by 7 bases, with 18 bases between them. CDR1 is KGHSH, CDR2 LQKENI, per germline. This CDR3 is 16 amino acids long. The CDR3 reads CASSPSDGQGKQPQHF. The CDR3 nucleotides read TGTGCCAGCTCACCATCCGACGGTCAAGGGAAACAGCCCCAGCATTTT.

The CDR3 loop is CSVEFTLNTEAFF. CDR3 sequence (DNA): TGCAGCGTTGAATTCACCCTGAACACTGAAGCTTTCTTT. The chain employs TRBV29-1 and TRBJ1-1; D is ambiguous. Germline assignment: CDR1 SQVTM and CDR2 ANQGSEA. Trimming left V 2 bases short and J 0 bases short, with 7 bases between. CDR3 size: 13 residues.